Included here is one T cell receptor beta chain sequence, with context. Its antigen is unknown. This sample is drawn from a study of T cell responses to AZD1222 COVID-19 vaccine. Measured with immunoSEQ multiplex PCR; TCRdb has only the in-frame clones, and not every one. This table holds some 150,000 clones, roughly nine tenths found once. Study-level results: Distributed over spike, vaccine-associated CD4 TCRs predominated at 160-218 and 743-854.

Germline-derived CDR1 and CDR2 are MNHEY and SMNVEV (reference sequence). Deletions cut 6 bases from V and 3 bases from J, with 14 bases between. The CDR3 is made up of 15 amino acids. The TCR originated in an adult in good health. This sequence joins TRBV27 and TRBJ2-2, with TRBD2 as a possible D gene (5 bases). The sequenced sample was peripheral blood, obtained on day 0 of MenACWY control vaccination. The CDR3 region has the DNA TGTGCCAGCAGCCCGGTCCGGGATTACACCGGGGAGCTGTTTTTT. Protein sequence: CASSPVRDYTGELFF.